A selection of T cell receptor beta chains follows, all from one sample in a study of blood T cells in healthy people across ages. A single record per CDR3 protein comes from TCRdb applying MiXCR to the 5' RACE reads. The data hold about 1.8 million distinct CDR3 sequences, with around half observed a single time. Sequenced input: blood. These receptors originate from a woman between 40 and 50 years old in good health. The CDR3 runs from the conserved cysteine through the conserved F or W. Fields, in order: V gene, clone size, D gene, J gene, CDR3 length, CDR3 protein, CDR3 DNA. D genes are given only for firm matches. The listing skips clone size in some rows; elsewhere it reads once, few, many or a size class.

TRBV29-1,few,TRBD1,TRBJ1-2,12,CSVRTGGYGYTF,TGCAGCGTTAGGACAGGGGGCTATGGCTACACCTTC
TRBV29-1,.,.,TRBJ2-1,13,CSVDSRGYNEQFF,TGCAGCGTCGACTCACGTGGTTACAATGAGCAGTTCTTC
TRBV20-1,.,TRBD2,TRBJ2-3,16,CSARVERGFSTDTQYF,TGCAGTGCTAGAGTAGAGCGGGGGTTTAGCACAGATACGCAGTATTTT
TRBV20-1,.,.,TRBJ2-1,12,CSAQFLSNEQFF,TGCAGTGCCCAGTTTCTCTCTAATGAGCAGTTCTTC
TRBV6-2/TRBV6-3,.,.,TRBJ2-5,14,CASSPDWMGETQYF,TGTGCCAGCAGCCCTGACTGGATGGGTGAGACCCAGTACTTC
TRBV7-9,once,TRBD2,TRBJ2-3,16,CASSLAPGGTTDTQYF,TGTGCCAGCAGCTTAGCGCCGGGAGGGACCACAGATACGCAGTATTTT
TRBV20-1,.,.,TRBJ2-3,14,CSASPGDGPDTQYF,TGCAGTGCCTCGCCAGGGGATGGTCCAGATACGCAGTATTTT
TRBV28,once,TRBD2,TRBJ2-5,17,CASSFPTGGARYNEQYF,TGTGCCAGCAGTTTCCCAACCGGGGGGGCAAGGTACAATGAACAGTACTTC
TRBV7-9,.,TRBD2,TRBJ2-7,18,CASSPIGSGGRKSYEQYF,TGTGCCAGCAGCCCAATCGGTAGCGGGGGGCGTAAATCCTACGAGCAGTACTTC
TRBV28,.,TRBD1,TRBJ2-4,16,CASSPRGTGGGLRQYF,TGTGCCAGCAGTCCTAGGGGGACAGGGGGCGGCCTTCGGCAGTACTTC
TRBV6-5,.,.,TRBJ2-6,15,CASSLQGTGATVLTF,TGTGCCAGCAGCCTACAGGGGACTGGGGCCACCGTCCTGACTTTC
TRBV5-1,once,.,TRBJ2-1,17,CASSHPPGASAADEQFF,TGCGCCAGCAGCCACCCGCCTGGGGCTAGCGCCGCGGATGAGCAGTTCTTC
TRBV5-6,.,.,TRBJ1-6,16,CASSPSVGATNSPLHF,TGTGCCAGCAGTCCGTCAGTGGGGGCCACAAATTCACCCCTCCACTTT
TRBV27,few,TRBD2,TRBJ2-3,16,CASTGGTSGGARPQYF,TGTGCCAGCACTGGGGGGACTAGCGGGGGGGCTCGGCCGCAGTATTTT
TRBV6-6,.,.,TRBJ2-7,13,CASLEAGSAEQYF,TGTGCCAGCCTCGAAGCAGGGTCGGCCGAGCAGTACTTC
TRBV7-2,.,.,TRBJ2-3,14,CASSPRRTDNTQYF,TGTGCCAGCAGCCCAAGACGGACAGATAATACGCAGTATTTT
TRBV28,.,TRBD2,TRBJ2-5,14,CASSLMGLKETQYF,TGTGCCAGCAGTCTCATGGGACTAAAAGAGACCCAGTACTTC
TRBV29-1,few,.,TRBJ2-3,14,CSVVGGTNTDTQYF,TGCAGCGTTGTCGGGGGTACCAACACAGATACGCAGTATTTT
TRBV5-1,.,TRBD1,TRBJ2-3,16,CASRLDRDTSTDTQYF,TGCGCCAGCAGACTTGACAGGGATACTAGCACAGATACGCAGTATTTT
TRBV20-1,.,.,TRBJ2-5,14,CSALDRAPPWTQYF,TGCAGTGCTCTGGACAGAGCCCCACCGTGGACCCAGTACTTC
TRBV20-1,.,.,TRBJ2-5,14,CSAPTARGQETQYF,TGCAGTGCTCCGACAGCGAGGGGCCAAGAGACCCAGTACTTC
TRBV11-2,.,.,TRBJ2-7,13,CVSSLGRSYEQYF,TGTGTCAGCTCCCTCGGTCGGTCCTACGAGCAGTACTTC
TRBV7-9,.,.,TRBJ1-4,15,CASSEGGTSIEKLFF,TGTGCCAGCAGCGAAGGAGGGACAAGCATTGAAAAACTGTTTTTT
TRBV29-1,many,.,TRBJ2-1,12,CSVEFRYNEQFF,TGCAGCGTTGAATTCCGATACAATGAGCAGTTCTTC
TRBV5-6,.,.,TRBJ1-2,14,CASSPNGLDYGYTF,TGTGCCAGCAGCCCGAACGGGCTAGACTATGGCTACACCTTC
TRBV7-2,.,.,TRBJ2-3,14,CASSFNKGRDTQYF,TGTGCCAGCAGCTTCAACAAAGGAAGAGATACGCAGTATTTT
TRBV28,few,.,TRBJ2-4,14,CASSLSRGMSIQYF,TGTGCCAGCAGTTTATCGAGGGGGATGAGCATTCAGTACTTC
TRBV2,.,.,TRBJ2-7,11,CASRWGAEQYF,TGTGCCAGCAGATGGGGGGCCGAGCAGTACTTC
TRBV5-5,.,.,TRBJ1-6,14,CASSLRDSLSPLHF,TGTGCCAGCAGCTTGAGAGACAGCCTGTCACCCCTCCACTTT
TRBV7-3,few,TRBD1,TRBJ1-1,14,CASRTTGGNTEAFF,TGTGCCAGCAGGACCACAGGGGGAAACACTGAAGCTTTCTTT
TRBV7-9,few,TRBD1,TRBJ2-7,16,CASSFTGQGSSYEQYF,TGTGCCAGCAGCTTCACTGGACAGGGGAGCTCCTACGAGCAGTACTTC
TRBV24-1,.,.,TRBJ2-5,15,CATSVSHSTHNEQYF,TGTGCCACCAGTGTTTCACACTCGACCCACAATGAGCAGTACTTC
TRBV9,.,TRBD2,TRBJ2-4,15,CASSVEPTSLHIQYF,TGTGCCAGCAGCGTAGAACCGACTAGCCTTCACATTCAGTACTTC
TRBV10-3,few,.,TRBJ2-5,14,CAISVRADQETQYF,TGTGCCATCAGTGTGAGAGCGGACCAAGAGACCCAGTACTTC
TRBV6-1,.,TRBD1,TRBJ1-2,16,CASSEADWDSNYGYTF,TGTGCCAGCAGTGAAGCCGATTGGGACAGTAACTATGGCTACACCTTC
TRBV27,.,.,TRBJ2-1,15,CASSLGRFSYNEQFF,TGTGCCAGCAGTTTAGGGCGATTCTCCTACAATGAGCAGTTCTTC
TRBV15,.,.,TRBJ2-5,17,CATSRDLRRSTQETQYF,TGTGCCACCAGCAGAGATCTAAGGCGGAGCACGCAAGAGACCCAGTACTTC
TRBV6-2/TRBV6-3,.,.,TRBJ2-1,11,CASTNAGEQFF,TGTGCCAGCACCAACGCGGGAGAGCAGTTCTTC
TRBV6-2/TRBV6-3,.,.,TRBJ2-7,14,CATRGTDWTYEQYF,TGTGCCACCCGGGGGACGGACTGGACCTACGAGCAGTACTTC
TRBV10-3,.,TRBD1,TRBJ1-6,15,CAISDGQGENSPLHF,TGTGCCATCAGTGATGGACAGGGGGAGAATTCACCCCTCCACTTT
TRBV14,few,TRBD1,TRBJ2-7,17,CASSQEGTGVCGYEQYF,TGTGCCAGCAGCCAAGAAGGGACAGGGGTGTGTGGGTACGAGCAGTACTTC
TRBV7-9,.,.,TRBJ2-6,17,CASSFIGPFSGANVLTF,TGTGCCAGCAGCTTCATAGGCCCTTTCTCTGGGGCCAACGTCCTGACTTTC
TRBV3-1,.,.,TRBJ1-2,13,CASSPERGVGYTF,TGTGCCAGCAGCCCCGAAAGGGGAGTTGGCTACACCTTC
TRBV9,.,.,TRBJ2-3,13,CASGPIGADTQYF,TGTGCCAGCGGGCCTATTGGGGCAGATACGCAGTATTTT
TRBV5-1,few,.,TRBJ2-7,15,CASSLATGKTYEQYF,TGCGCCAGCAGCTTGGCTACAGGGAAGACCTACGAGCAGTACTTC
TRBV20-1,.,.,TRBJ2-3,12,CSASTTTDTQYF,TGCAGTGCTAGCACCACCACAGATACGCAGTATTTT
TRBV28,few,.,TRBJ2-3,16,CASSPRGASNTDTQYF,TGTGCCAGCAGTCCCCGCGGGGCCTCTAACACAGATACGCAGTATTTT
TRBV15,few,.,TRBJ2-7,14,CATSRLGAPYEQYF,TGTGCCACCAGCAGATTGGGGGCCCCCTACGAGCAGTACTTC
TRBV20-1,.,TRBD1,TRBJ2-7,15,CSARDGGTGAWEQYF,TGCAGTGCTAGAGATGGGGGGACAGGGGCTTGGGAGCAGTACTTC
TRBV12-3/TRBV12-4,few,TRBD1,TRBJ2-7,15,CASRYTRDRQGVQYF,TGTGCCAGCAGATACACCCGGGACAGGCAGGGGGTGCAGTACTTC
TRBV27,many,.,TRBJ1-6,17,CASSLWGRTPLNSPLHF,TGTGCCAGCAGTTTATGGGGGCGGACCCCGTTGAATTCACCCCTCCACTTT